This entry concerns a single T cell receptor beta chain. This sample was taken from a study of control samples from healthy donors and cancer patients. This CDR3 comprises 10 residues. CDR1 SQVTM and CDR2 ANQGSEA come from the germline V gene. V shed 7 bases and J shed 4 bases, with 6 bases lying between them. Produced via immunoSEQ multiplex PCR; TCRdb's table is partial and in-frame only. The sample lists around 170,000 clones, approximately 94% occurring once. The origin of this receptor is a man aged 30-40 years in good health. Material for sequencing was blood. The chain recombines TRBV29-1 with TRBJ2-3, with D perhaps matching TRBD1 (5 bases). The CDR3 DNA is TGCAGCGCGACAGCAGATACGCAGTATTTT. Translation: CSATADTQYF.